This TCR beta chain was identified in a study of graft-versus-host responses after intestinal transplantation. Study-wide background: The whole recipient group had anti-thymocyte globulin induction followed by tacrolimus and steroids for 2 to 3 years. Study results and limitations: Early after transplant, HvG declines were associated with peak levels of circulating GvH clones. Recipient-marrow GvH clones were detected, some having first appeared in ileum or blood.

TCRdb's copy holds only in-frame clones and misses some; the assay was immunoSEQ multiplex PCR. This table holds approximately 24,000 clones, 85% to 95% found once. V was pared by 4 bases and J by 9 bases, with 17 bases between. The germline gives CDR1 SGDLS, CDR2 YYNGEE. The CDR3 sequence is 14 residues long. A remark on this clone: Its antigen is undetermined.

The source is a human patient who received an intestinal transplant, so some T cells may come from the graft donor. This chain joins TRBV9 and TRBJ2-1, with a tentative D call TRBD2 (5 bases). The material was PBMCs, obtained just under 40 days after intestinal transplant. The CDR3 DNA reads TGTGCCAGCAGCCCCCGGGGTAGGTCTGGTGAGCAGTTCTTC. This sequence encodes CASSPRGRSGEQFF.